This is a list of T cell receptor beta chains from one sample in a study of T cell responses to AZD1222 COVID-19 vaccine. Here immunoSEQ multiplex PCR was the method, and the copy in TCRdb shows in-frame clones only, minus some. This sample has more than 100,000 clones, with 91% found just once. The material sequenced was peripheral blood, taken on day 0 of AZD1222 vaccination. These receptors were collected from an adult in good health. CDR3s include the opening cysteine and the closing phenylalanine or tryptophan. Each record gives: V gene, D gene, CDR3 length, J gene, clone size, CDR3 protein, CDR3 DNA. A D gene is named only where the DNA matches it firmly. Size tells how often a clone was seen (once, few, many) or the class of an expanded clone, and some rows leave it out.

TRBV7-2	TRBD1	13	TRBJ2-7	.	CASRTGYDYEQYF	TGTGCCAGCAGGACAGGGTACGACTACGAGCAGTACTTC
TRBV9	.	16	TRBJ1-6	once	CASSVDTGVSASPLHF	TGTGCCAGCAGCGTAGACACAGGAGTTAGTGCGTCACCCCTCCACTTT
TRBV11-2	TRBD1	16	TRBJ1-5	once	CASSPGSGGPNQPQHF	TGTGCCAGCAGTCCAGGGTCAGGGGGCCCAAATCAGCCCCAGCATTTT
TRBV7-8	TRBD2	17	TRBJ2-1	.	CASSFPRTAGELHEQFF	TGTGCCAGCAGCTTCCCTAGGACGGCGGGAGAGCTGCATGAGCAGTTCTTC
TRBV4-1	.	15	TRBJ2-7	.	CASSPIGRSSYEQYF	TGCGCCAGCAGCCCGATAGGGAGAAGTAGTTACGAGCAGTACTTC
TRBV2	TRBD2	12	TRBJ2-3	.	CASSDSGRTLYF	TGTGCCAGCAGTGATAGCGGGAGGACCCTGTATTTT
TRBV3-1/TRBV3-2	TRBD2	16	TRBJ2-7	once	CASSQGEREGEYEQYF	TGTGCCAGCAGCCAAGGCGAGCGGGAGGGAGAATACGAGCAGTACTTC
TRBV18	TRBD1	15	TRBJ1-6	.	CASSPQTGLSSPLHF	TGTGCCAGCTCACCACAGACAGGGCTTAGTTCACCCCTCCACTTT
TRBV15	.	14	TRBJ2-2	.	CATSRDREAGELFF	TGTGCCACCAGCAGAGACAGGGAAGCCGGGGAGCTGTTTTTT
TRBV12-3/TRBV12-4	.	13	TRBJ2-7	.	CASSLLVPGEQYF	TGTGCCAGCAGTTTACTGGTCCCCGGGGAGCAGTACTTC
TRBV7-2	TRBD2	12	TRBJ2-3	.	CASSLASGTQYF	TGTGCCAGCAGCTTGGCTAGCGGGACGCAGTATTTT
TRBV27	TRBD2	19	TRBJ2-2	.	CASSLEGLAGDGWTGELFF	TGTGCCAGCAGTTTAGAGGGACTAGCGGGAGACGGTTGGACCGGGGAGCTGTTTTTT
TRBV21-1	.	15	TRBJ2-1	.	CASTEPGLAENEQFF	TGTGCCAGCACCGAACCGGGACTAGCGGAAAATGAGCAGTTCTTC
TRBV3-1/TRBV3-2	.	15	TRBJ2-7	.	CASSQSKVGAYEQYF	TGTGCCAGCAGCCAAAGTAAGGTTGGGGCCTACGAGCAGTACTTC
TRBV27	.	15	TRBJ2-7	.	CASSLSGGIGYEQYF	TGTGCCAGCAGTTTATCTGGGGGGATCGGGTACGAGCAGTACTTC
TRBV19	.	15	TRBJ1-3	.	CASSVSRAAGNTIYF	TGTGCCAGTAGTGTGAGTCGAGCGGCTGGAAACACCATATATTTT
TRBV18	.	11	TRBJ1-1	.	CASSVQEEAFF	TGTGCCAGCTCAGTGCAAGAAGAAGCTTTCTTT
TRBV5-6	.	11	TRBJ1-1	.	CASSLKAEAFF	TGTGCCAGCAGCTTAAAAGCTGAAGCTTTCTTT
TRBV2	TRBD1	14	TRBJ1-6	.	CASSEGGTGTPLHF	TGTGCCAGCAGTGAAGGGGGGACAGGAACACCCCTCCACTTT
TRBV27	.	15	TRBJ1-5	few	CASSLSGAEDQPQHF	TGTGCCAGCAGTTTATCAGGGGCCGAGGATCAGCCCCAGCATTTT
TRBV19	.	15	TRBJ1-2	.	CASSTGGYLNYGYTF	TGTGCCAGTAGTACGGGCGGGTACCTTAACTATGGCTACACCTTC
TRBV6-4	TRBD1	15	TRBJ1-5	few	CASSEQGFGNQPQHF	TGTGCCAGCAGTGAACAGGGGTTTGGCAATCAGCCCCAGCATTTT
TRBV18	TRBD2	16	TRBJ2-3	.	CASSPPGLAGPDTQYF	TGTGCCAGCTCACCACCGGGTCTAGCGGGACCAGATACGCAGTATTTT
TRBV28	.	13	TRBJ2-7	.	CASTKITLSEQYF	TGTGCCAGCACTAAGATAACCTTGAGCGAGCAGTACTTC
TRBV19	.	13	TRBJ1-1	.	CASSILGGLLAFF	TGTGCCAGTAGTATTCTGGGGGGTCTCTTGGCTTTCTTT
TRBV28	.	15	TRBJ1-6	once	CASSSPVSKLSPLHF	TGTGCCAGCAGTTCCCCCGTCTCAAAGCTTTCACCCCTCCACTTT
TRBV5-1	.	13	TRBJ2-7	.	CASSKNSPYEQYF	TGCGCCAGCAGTAAGAACAGCCCCTACGAGCAGTACTTC
TRBV7-2	.	14	TRBJ1-1	.	CASSLAGEWTEAFF	TGTGCCAGCAGCTTAGCAGGGGAGTGGACTGAAGCTTTCTTT
TRBV29-1	.	14	TRBJ2-2	.	CSVQPGFPTGELFF	TGCAGCGTACAACCGGGCTTCCCAACCGGGGAGCTGTTTTTT
TRBV18	.	16	TRBJ2-3	.	CASSPTGLSSTDTQYF	TGTGCCAGCTCACCAACGGGACTGTCTAGCACAGATACGCAGTATTTT
TRBV2	TRBD2	11	TRBJ2-1	.	CAGGLADEQFF	TGTGCCGGAGGACTAGCGGATGAGCAGTTCTTC
TRBV27	.	16	TRBJ2-3	.	CASRPFRGLGTDTQYF	TGTGCCAGCAGACCTTTCCGGGGCCTCGGCACAGATACGCAGTATTTT
TRBV3-1/TRBV3-2	.	14	TRBJ1-4	.	CASSHTGANEKLFF	TGTGCCAGCAGCCATACCGGGGCTAATGAAAAACTGTTTTTT
TRBV10-2	.	12	TRBJ2-7	.	CASSSAGFEQYF	TGCGCCAGCAGTAGCGCCGGATTCGAGCAGTACTTC
TRBV9	.	13	TRBJ2-7	.	CASSAGSSYEQYF	TGTGCCAGCAGCGCCGGTAGCTCCTACGAGCAGTACTTC
TRBV5-4	.	13	TRBJ2-5	.	CASSRTVQETQYF	TGTGCCAGCAGCCGGACAGTACAAGAGACCCAGTACTTC
TRBV28	.	14	TRBJ2-7	.	CASSLEGRLWEQYF	TGTGCCAGCAGTTTAGAGGGGCGGCTTTGGGAGCAGTACTTC
TRBV3-1/TRBV3-2	.	16	TRBJ1-4	.	CASSQDWFNSGTRQFF	TGTGCCAGCAGCCAAGATTGGTTTAATTCGGGGACGCGGCAGTTTTTT
TRBV10-3	.	14	TRBJ2-5	.	CAISEQAGQETQYF	TGTGCCATCAGTGAGCAAGCCGGGCAAGAGACCCAGTACTTC
TRBV7-9	.	13	TRBJ1-5	.	CATSRGQGQPQHF	TGTGCCACCTCCCGGGGCCAAGGTCAGCCCCAGCATTTT
TRBV12-1	.	16	TRBJ2-1	.	CASSSRGSGNHNEQFF	TGTGCCAGCAGCTCCCGAGGTAGCGGGAACCACAATGAGCAGTTCTTC
TRBV6-5	TRBD1	14	TRBJ2-3	.	CASRVQGGTDTQYF	TGTGCCAGCAGGGTACAGGGGGGCACAGATACGCAGTATTTT
TRBV18	.	14	TRBJ2-3	.	CASSPPRGTDTQYF	TGTGCCAGCTCACCACCGAGAGGCACAGATACGCAGTATTTT
TRBV3-1/TRBV3-2	TRBD1	15	TRBJ1-5	.	CASSNTGTENQPQHF	TGTGCCAGCAGCAACACCGGGACAGAAAATCAGCCCCAGCATTTT
TRBV27	TRBD1	20	TRBJ2-2	.	CASSLPPGQGIFANTGELFF	TGTGCCAGCAGTTTACCACCGGGACAGGGTATCTTCGCGAACACCGGGGAGCTGTTTTTT
TRBV3-1/TRBV3-2	TRBD2	17	TRBJ2-1	.	CASSQVPSGGSYNEQFF	TGTGCCAGCAGCCAAGTCCCTAGCGGGGGCTCCTACAATGAGCAGTTCTTC
TRBV6-5	.	13	TRBJ2-5	.	CASSLTWAETQYF	TGTGCCAGCAGCCTGACATGGGCAGAGACCCAGTACTTC
TRBV5-4	.	16	TRBJ1-6	.	CASSLDPGKTGSPLHF	TGTGCCAGCAGCTTGGATCCAGGGAAGACGGGATCACCCCTCCACTTT
TRBV7-2	TRBD2	15	TRBJ2-7	.	CASSLGLAGGDEQYF	TGTGCCAGCAGCTTAGGACTAGCGGGTGGCGACGAGCAGTACTTC